This paragraph reports one T cell receptor beta chain. The protocol was immunoSEQ multiplex PCR, while the TCRdb copy is restricted to in-frame clones and leaves out a portion. This sample has about 34,000 clones, with about 93% found just once. The data were taken from a study of blood T cell repertoires in COVID-19. Per germline, CDR1 MNHNS and CDR2 SASEGT. Trimming took 3 bases from V and 0 from J, leaving 11 bases between them. CDR3 length: 15 amino acids. Sequencing was performed on peripheral blood. This clonotype originated in a human donor in a cohort sampled during active COVID-19. This sequence joins TRBV6-1 and TRBJ1-1, with TRBD1 as a possible D gene (5 bases). CDR3 amino acids: CASSDMGGVNTEAFF. DNA for the CDR3: TGTGCCAGCAGTGACATGGGGGGGGTGAACACTGAAGCTTTCTTT.